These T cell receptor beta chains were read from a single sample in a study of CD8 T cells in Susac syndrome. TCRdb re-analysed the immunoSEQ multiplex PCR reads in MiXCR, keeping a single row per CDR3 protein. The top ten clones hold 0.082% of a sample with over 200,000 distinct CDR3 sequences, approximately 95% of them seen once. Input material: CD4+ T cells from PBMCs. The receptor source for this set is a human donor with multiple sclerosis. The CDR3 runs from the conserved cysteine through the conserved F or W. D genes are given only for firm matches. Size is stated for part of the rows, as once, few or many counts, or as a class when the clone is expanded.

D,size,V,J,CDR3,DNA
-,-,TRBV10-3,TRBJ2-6,CAISESTSGSGANVLTF,TGTGCCATCAGTGAGTCGACGTCAGGTTCTGGGGCCAACGTCCTGACTTTC
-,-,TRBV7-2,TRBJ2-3,CASSYLTGLSTDTQYF,TGTGCCAGCAGCTATTTGACAGGACTGTCCACAGATACGCAGTATTTT
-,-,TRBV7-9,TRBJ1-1,CANLPQGNTEAFF,TGTGCCAACCTGCCTCAAGGGAACACTGAAGCTTTCTTT
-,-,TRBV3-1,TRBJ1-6,CASSRGDVSPLHF,TGTGCCAGCAGCCGAGGAGACGTCTCACCCCTCCACTTT
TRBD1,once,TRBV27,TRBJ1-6,CASSWTGNNSPLHF,TGTGCCAGCAGTTGGACAGGGAATAATTCACCCCTCCACTTT
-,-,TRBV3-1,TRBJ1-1,CASSQEVAGDAFF,TGTGCCAGCAGCCAAGAGGTTGCGGGGGACGCTTTCTTT
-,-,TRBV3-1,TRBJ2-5,CASSQGAETQYF,TGTGCCAGCAGCCAAGGGGCAGAGACCCAGTACTTC
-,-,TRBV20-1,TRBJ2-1,CSAREPSGSYNEQFF,TGCAGTGCTAGAGAGCCCTCCGGCTCCTACAATGAGCAGTTCTTC
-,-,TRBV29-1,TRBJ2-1,CSVGAVKTYNEQFF,TGCAGTGTGGGGGCAGTTAAGACTTACAATGAGCAGTTCTTC
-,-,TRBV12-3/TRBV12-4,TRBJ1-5,CASSLGNHQPQHF,TGTGCCAGCAGTTTAGGGAACCATCAGCCCCAGCATTTT
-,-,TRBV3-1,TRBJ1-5,CASSQQVYGQPQHF,TGTGCCAGCAGCCAACAGGTCTACGGTCAGCCCCAGCATTTT
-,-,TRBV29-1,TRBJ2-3,CSGLAGAGIDTQYF,TGCAGCGGGCTCGCAGGGGCTGGTATCGATACGCAGTATTTT
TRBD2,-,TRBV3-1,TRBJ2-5,CASVLAGGQETQYF,TGTGCCAGCGTACTAGCGGGGGGACAAGAGACCCAGTACTTC
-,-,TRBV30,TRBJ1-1,CAWILRGKNTEAFF,TGTGCCTGGATCCTCCGGGGCAAGAACACTGAAGCTTTCTTT
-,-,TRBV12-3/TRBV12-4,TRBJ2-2,CASSSAHRAGELFF,TGTGCCAGCAGTTCCGCTCACAGGGCCGGGGAGCTGTTTTTT
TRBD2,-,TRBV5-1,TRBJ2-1,CASVPGTSRRDEQFF,TGCGCCAGCGTACCCGGGACTAGCAGGAGGGATGAGCAGTTCTTC
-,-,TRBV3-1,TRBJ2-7,CASSPGQGFDEQYF,TGTGCCAGCAGCCCCGGTCAGGGATTCGACGAGCAGTACTTC
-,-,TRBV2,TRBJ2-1,CASTYLTDGAEQFF,TGTGCCAGTACCTACCTGACGGACGGGGCTGAGCAGTTCTTC
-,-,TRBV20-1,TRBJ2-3,CSANNLRTDTQYF,TGCAGTGCTAACAACCTAAGAACAGATACGCAGTATTTT
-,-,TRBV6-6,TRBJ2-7,CASSPQTGGPYEQYF,TGTGCCAGCAGTCCCCAGACGGGGGGCCCCTACGAGCAGTACTTC
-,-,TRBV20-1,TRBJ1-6,CSASRADSLLSNSPLHF,TGCAGTGCTAGCCGGGCTGATTCCCTCCTAAGTAATTCACCCCTCCACTTT
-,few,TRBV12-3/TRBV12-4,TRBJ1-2,CASSQLGEGYTF,TGTGCCAGCAGCCAGCTCGGGGAGGGCTACACCTTC
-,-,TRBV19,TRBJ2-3,CASSIGPTGRGQYF,TGTGCCAGTAGTATAGGACCGACAGGTCGGGGGCAGTATTTT
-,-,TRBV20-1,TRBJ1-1,CSARDSKRLSNTEAFF,TGCAGTGCTAGAGATAGCAAGCGACTATCGAACACTGAAGCTTTCTTT
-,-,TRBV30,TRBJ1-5,CAWSVGGGGQPQHF,TGTGCCTGGAGTGTAGGCGGGGGGGGTCAGCCCCAGCATTTT
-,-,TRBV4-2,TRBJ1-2,CASSGPSQGRDYGYTF,TGTGCCAGCAGCGGGCCATCACAAGGGCGCGACTATGGCTACACCTTC
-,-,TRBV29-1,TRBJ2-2,CSVLRGRELFF,TGCAGCGTTCTCAGGGGCCGGGAGCTGTTTTTT
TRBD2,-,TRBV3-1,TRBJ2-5,CASSRSSGTQETQYF,TGTGCCAGCAGCCGTTCTAGCGGGACCCAAGAGACCCAGTACTTC
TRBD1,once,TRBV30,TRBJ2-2,CAGPGTENTGELFF,TGTGCCGGACCCGGGACAGAGAACACCGGGGAGCTGTTTTTT
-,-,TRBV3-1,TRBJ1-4,CASSQRGAGEKLFF,TGTGCCAGCAGCCAACGGGGGGCCGGGGAAAAACTGTTTTTT
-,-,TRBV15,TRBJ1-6,CATSRAPRQAGSPLHF,TGTGCCACCAGCAGAGCTCCAAGGCAGGCCGGTTCACCCCTCCACTTT
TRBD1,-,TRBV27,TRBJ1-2,CASRPGQGRRYTF,TGTGCCAGCAGGCCCGGACAGGGTAGGCGCTACACCTTC
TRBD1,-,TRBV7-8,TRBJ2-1,CASSPWRDRVNEQFF,TGTGCCAGCAGCCCCTGGCGGGACAGGGTCAATGAGCAGTTCTTC
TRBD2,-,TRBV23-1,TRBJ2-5,CASSPSLTSGGAGETQYF,TGCGCCAGCAGTCCAAGCCTGACTAGCGGGGGGGCGGGAGAGACCCAGTACTTC
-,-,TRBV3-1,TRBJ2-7,CASSQGGYEQYF,TGTGCCAGCAGTCAAGGGGGGTACGAGCAGTACTTC
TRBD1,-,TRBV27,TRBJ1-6,CASRLGTGINSPLHF,TGTGCCAGCAGGCTGGGGACAGGGATAAATTCACCCCTCCACTTT
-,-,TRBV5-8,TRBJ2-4,CASSPRNIQYF,TGTGCCAGCAGCCCTCGAAACATTCAGTACTTC
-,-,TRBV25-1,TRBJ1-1,CASSRDITEAFF,TGTGCCAGCAGTCGAGATATCACTGAAGCTTTCTTT
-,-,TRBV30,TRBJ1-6,CAWARTTNSPLHF,TGTGCCTGGGCGCGGACTACCAATTCACCCCTCCACTTT
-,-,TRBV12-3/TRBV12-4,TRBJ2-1,CASSPAYEQFF,TGTGCCAGCAGCCCTGCATATGAGCAGTTCTTC
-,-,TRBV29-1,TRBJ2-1,CSVEDRKNNEQFF,TGCAGCGTTGAAGACCGCAAGAACAATGAGCAGTTCTTC
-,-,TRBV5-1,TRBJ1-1,CASSSDWSTEAFF,TGCGCCAGCAGCTCGGACTGGAGCACTGAAGCTTTCTTT
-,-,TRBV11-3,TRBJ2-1,CASSLAYYNEQFF,TGTGCCAGCAGCTTAGCCTACTACAATGAGCAGTTCTTC
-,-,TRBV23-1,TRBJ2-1,CASSQGGGNEQFF,TGCGCCAGCAGTCAGGGCGGCGGTAATGAGCAGTTCTTC
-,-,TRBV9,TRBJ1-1,CASGGQVNTEAFF,TGTGCCAGCGGAGGGCAGGTGAACACTGAAGCTTTCTTT
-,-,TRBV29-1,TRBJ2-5,CTAGFGGQETQYF,TGCACCGCCGGTTTTGGAGGCCAAGAGACCCAGTACTTC
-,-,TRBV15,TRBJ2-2,CATSRDLGRAGELFF,TGTGCCACCAGCAGAGATCTGGGCAGGGCCGGGGAGCTGTTTTTT
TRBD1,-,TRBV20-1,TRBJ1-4,CSARAGTGDKLFF,TGCAGTGCTAGAGCCGGGACAGGGGACAAACTGTTTTTT
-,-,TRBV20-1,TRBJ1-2,CSAPRTHGYTF,TGCAGTGCTCCCCGAACCCATGGCTACACCTTC
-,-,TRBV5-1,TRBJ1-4,CASSLRSTNEKLFF,TGCGCCAGCAGCTTGAGGTCAACTAATGAAAAACTGTTTTTT